The 8 T cell receptor beta chains listed next were all sequenced from one sample in a study of blood T cell repertoires in COVID-19. Libraries were prepared by immunoSEQ multiplex PCR; TCRdb keeps only in-frame clonotypes and omits some of them. The table lists fewer than 60,000 clones, 87% of them singletons. Sequencing was carried out using peripheral blood. These receptors were taken from a human donor with acute or convalescent COVID-19. The donor label of this sample is uncertain.

As regards this clone: A read error may account for a junction end that differs from germline. The sample holds other DNA sequences that translate to the same CDR3. The gene calls are TRBV5-4 and TRBJ2-5; 8 bases are shared with TRBD1. The CDR3 is 13 amino acids. Germline values: CDR1 SGHNT, CDR2 YYREEE (reference sequence). The chain's CDR3 is CASSAGGHETQYF. The CDR3 DNA reads TGTGCCAGCAGCGCAGGGGGCCACGAGACTCAGTACTTC. Full variable domain (remainder filled in from reference TRBV5-4 and TRBJ2-5): ETGVTQSPTHLIKTRGQQVTLRCSSQSGHNTVSWYQQALGQGPQFIFQYYREEENGRGNFPPRFSGLQFPNYSSELNVNALELDDSALYLCASSAGGHETQYFGPGTRLLVL.

The J gene is TRBJ2-2, the V gene TRBV19; D is unresolved. The CDR3 sequence is 13 residues long. Germline loops: CDR1 LNHDA, CDR2 SQIVND (reference sequence). The V and J ends lost 6 bases and 4 bases respectively, with 9 bases between them. This CDR3 is CASSAVITGELFF. The CDR3, as DNA: TGTGCCAGTAGCGCAGTTATCACCGGGGAGCTGTTTTTT.

There are a few counts of this clone. This chain joins TRBV3-1 (or the pseudogene TRBV3-2) and TRBJ1-1; 9 positions match TRBD1. Germline V lookup: CDR1 LGHDT, CDR2 YNNKEL (reference sequence). The CDR3 extends over 13 amino acids. V dropped 6 bases and J dropped 4; count of bases not matched to a gene: 3. The CDR3 sequence is CASRETGGTEAFF. DNA for the CDR3: TGTGCCAGCAGGGAGACAGGGGGCACTGAAGCTTTCTTT.

V usage is TRBV10-3 and J usage is TRBJ2-1; 14 nucleotides match TRBD2. This CDR3 is built from 16 residues. The trim removed 6 bases at V and 6 bases at J, leaving 7 bases unmatched. CDR1 ENHRY and CDR2 SYGVKD come from the germline V gene. Written as DNA, the CDR3 is TGTGCCATCAGCCTCACCGGGACTAGCGGGAGCAATGAGCAGTTCTTC. Encoded protein: CAISLTGTSGSNEQFF.

This chain joins TRBV15 and TRBJ1-5; tentatively, D is TRBD1 (5 bases). V was trimmed by 3 bases and J by 7 bases, leaving 16 bases between them. The CDR3 consists of 15 residues. Germline V gene data show CDR1 as LNHNV and CDR2 as YYDKDF (reference sequence). The CDR3, as DNA: TGTGCCACCAGCAGCCGGGACCGCGGGATCCAGCCCCAGCATTTT. As protein: CATSSRDRGIQPQHF.

The CDR3 sequence is CASSKERTVEQFF. The CDR3 DNA reads as TGTGCCAGCAGCAAAGAAAGGACAGTGGAGCAGTTCTTC. V is TRBV11-2 and J is TRBJ2-1; D might be TRBD1 (6 bases). The V gene's germline CDR1 is SGHAT and CDR2 FQNNGV. V was clipped by 5 bases and J by 10 bases, with 15 bases between them. CDR3 length: 13 amino acids. Variable domain in full (rest from reference TRBV11-2 and TRBJ2-1): EAGVAQSPRYKIIEKRQSVAFWCNPISGHATLYWYQQILGQGPKLLIQFQNNGVVDDSQLPKDRFSAERLKGVDSTLKIQPAKLEDSAVYLCASSKERTVEQFFGPGTRLTVL.

This chain links TRBV5-6 with TRBJ1-2, with TRBD1 matching 10 bases. CDR3 length: 16 amino acids. Germline V lookup: CDR1 SGHDT, CDR2 YYEEEE. Trimming took 4 bases from V and 6 from J; bases not matched to a gene: 12. In DNA form, the CDR3 reads TGTGCCAGCAGCATCCGGGACAGGGGAAGGTTGGATGGCTACACCTTC. Encoded protein: CASSIRDRGRLDGYTF.

This clone was seen once. The rearrangement links TRBV15 to TRBJ2-3; 8 positions agree with TRBD1. Per the germline V gene, CDR1 is LNHNV and CDR2 is YYDKDF (reference sequence). With 2 bases clipped from V and 6 bases from J, the junction kept 7 bases outside the gene matches. This CDR3 comprises 15 residues. For the CDR3, the DNA is TGTGCCACCAGCAGAACAAGGACAGGGACCGATACGCAGTATTTT. Translated, it gives CATSRTRTGTDTQYF.